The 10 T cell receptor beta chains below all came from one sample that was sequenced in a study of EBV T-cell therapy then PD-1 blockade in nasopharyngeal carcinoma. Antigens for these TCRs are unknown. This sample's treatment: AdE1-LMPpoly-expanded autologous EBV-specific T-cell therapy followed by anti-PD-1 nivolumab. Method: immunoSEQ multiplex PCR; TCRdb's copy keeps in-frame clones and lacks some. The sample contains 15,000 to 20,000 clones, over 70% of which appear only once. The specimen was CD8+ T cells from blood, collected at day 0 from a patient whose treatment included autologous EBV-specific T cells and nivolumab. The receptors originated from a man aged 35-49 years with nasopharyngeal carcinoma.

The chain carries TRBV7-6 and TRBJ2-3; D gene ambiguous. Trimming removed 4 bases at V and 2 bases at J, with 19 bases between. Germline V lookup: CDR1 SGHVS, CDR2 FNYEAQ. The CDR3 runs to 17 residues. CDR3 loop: CASSSRAPLAATDTQYF. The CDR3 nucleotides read TGTGCCAGCAGCTCCCGTGCCCCATTGGCGGCCACAGATACGCAGTATTTT.

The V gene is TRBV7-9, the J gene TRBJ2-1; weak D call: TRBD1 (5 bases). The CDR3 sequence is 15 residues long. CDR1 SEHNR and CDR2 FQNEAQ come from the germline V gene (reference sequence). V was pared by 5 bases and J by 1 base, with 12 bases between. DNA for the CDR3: TGTGCCAGCAGCCACCCAGGGTTTTCCTACAATGAGCAGTTCTTC. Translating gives CASSHPGFSYNEQFF.

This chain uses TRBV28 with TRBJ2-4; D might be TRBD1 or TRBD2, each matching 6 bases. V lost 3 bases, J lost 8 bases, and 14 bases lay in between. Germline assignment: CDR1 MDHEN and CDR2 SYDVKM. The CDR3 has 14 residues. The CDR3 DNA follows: TGTGCCAGCAGTTTTTCAGGGGAGGTGGACATTCAGTACTTC. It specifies CASSFSGEVDIQYF.

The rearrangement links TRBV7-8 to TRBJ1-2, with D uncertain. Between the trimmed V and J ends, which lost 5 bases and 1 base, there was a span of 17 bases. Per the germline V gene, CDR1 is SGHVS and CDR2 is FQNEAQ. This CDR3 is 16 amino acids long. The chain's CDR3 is CASSDHGTDFNYGYTF. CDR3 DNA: TGTGCCAGCAGCGACCACGGAACTGACTTTAACTATGGCTACACCTTC. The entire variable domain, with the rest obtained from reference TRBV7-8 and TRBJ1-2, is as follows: GAGVSQSPRYKVAKRGQDVALRCDPISGHVSLFWYQQALGQGPEFLTYFQNEAQLDKSGLPSDRFFAERPEGSVSTLKIQRTQQEDSAVYLCASSDHGTDFNYGYTFGSGTRLTVV.

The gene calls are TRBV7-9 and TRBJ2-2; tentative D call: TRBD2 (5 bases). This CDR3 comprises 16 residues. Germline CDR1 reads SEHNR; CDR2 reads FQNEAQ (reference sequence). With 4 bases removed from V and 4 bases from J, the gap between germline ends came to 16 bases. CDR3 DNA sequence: TGTGCCAGCAGCTCCCGGGATTATAATCCCACCGGGGAGCTGTTTTTT. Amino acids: CASSSRDYNPTGELFF.

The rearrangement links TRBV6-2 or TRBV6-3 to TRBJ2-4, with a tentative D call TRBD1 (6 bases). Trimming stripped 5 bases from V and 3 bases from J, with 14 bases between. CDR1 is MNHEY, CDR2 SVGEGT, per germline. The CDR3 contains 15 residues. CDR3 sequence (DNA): TGTGCCAGCAGTGTCACAGGGTTGGGCAAAAACATTCAGTACTTC. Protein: CASSVTGLGKNIQYF.

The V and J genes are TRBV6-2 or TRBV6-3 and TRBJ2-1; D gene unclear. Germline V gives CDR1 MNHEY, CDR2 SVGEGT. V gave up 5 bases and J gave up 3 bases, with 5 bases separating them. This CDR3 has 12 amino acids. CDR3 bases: TGTGCCAGCAGTCGATACTACAATGAGCAGTTCTTC. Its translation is CASSRYYNEQFF.

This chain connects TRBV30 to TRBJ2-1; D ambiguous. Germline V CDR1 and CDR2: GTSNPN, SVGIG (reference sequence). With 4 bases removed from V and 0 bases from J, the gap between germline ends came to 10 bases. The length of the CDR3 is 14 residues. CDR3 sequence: CAWTVKSSYNEQFF. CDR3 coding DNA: TGTGCCTGGACCGTCAAAAGCTCCTACAATGAGCAGTTCTTC.

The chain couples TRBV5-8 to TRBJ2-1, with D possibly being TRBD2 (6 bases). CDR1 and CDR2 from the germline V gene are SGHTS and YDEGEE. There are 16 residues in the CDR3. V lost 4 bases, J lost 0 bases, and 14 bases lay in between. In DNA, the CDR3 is TGTGCCAGCAGCCGGCCTAGCGCCTACTCCTACAATGAGCAGTTCTTC. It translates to CASSRPSAYSYNEQFF.

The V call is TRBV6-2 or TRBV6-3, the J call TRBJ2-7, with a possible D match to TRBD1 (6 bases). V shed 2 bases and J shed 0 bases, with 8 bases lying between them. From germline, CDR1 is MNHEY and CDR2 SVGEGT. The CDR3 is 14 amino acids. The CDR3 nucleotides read TGTGCCAGCAGTTACGGGACAAACTCCTACGAGCAGTACTTC. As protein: CASSYGTNSYEQYF.